Below are 9 T cell receptor beta chains sequenced from a single sample in a study of cytomegalovirus exposure and HLA in healthy donors. PCR used 60 Vbeta primers and 13 Jbeta primers. Produced via immunoSEQ multiplex PCR; TCRdb's table is partial and in-frame only. The table records around 130,000 clones, approximately 70% of them present only once. Sequencing was carried out using PBMCs. These receptors were collected from a woman in her sixties or seventies in good health and CMV-seropositive.

The rearrangement uses TRBV28 and TRBJ1-5, with D possibly being TRBD1 (6 bases). The CDR3 is 16 amino acids. V lost 8 bases, J lost 7 bases, and 24 bases lay in between. From germline, CDR1 is MDHEN and CDR2 SYDVKM. Written as DNA, the CDR3 is TGTGCCAGCTTTGGGTTTATTAGGGTCGGGACACAGCCCCAGCATTTT. It yields the protein CASFGFIRVGTQPQHF.

DNA for the CDR3: TGTGCAACGACCTTTGGGGGACTAGCGGGTCGTTTAGATACGCAGTATTTT. Translated, it gives CATTFGGLAGRLDTQYF. This chain joins TRBV2 and TRBJ2-3; 12 bases agree with TRBD2. The CDR3 contains 17 residues. CDR1 SNHLY and CDR2 FYNNEI come from the germline V gene.

Notes on this clone: Other DNA sequences of this sample code for an identical CDR3. The gene calls are TRBV5-4 and TRBJ2-5, with 7 bases that match TRBD1. Germline CDR1 is SGHNT and CDR2 is YYREEE (reference sequence). The CDR3 totals 14 residues. The trim removed 0 bases at V and 2 bases at J, leaving 1 base unmatched. The CDR3 nucleotides read TGTGCCAGCAGCTTGGGCAGGGGGCAAGAGACCCAGTACTTC. Translation gives CASSLGRGQETQYF.

In nucleotides, the CDR3 is TGTGCCAGCAGTGAAAAGGGTGTAGAACAGGGGGGCTACGAGCAGTACTTC. Translation: CASSEKGVEQGGYEQYF. V gene TRBV6-1 combines with J gene TRBJ2-7, with 8 positions matching TRBD1. The CDR3 has 17 amino acids. CDR1 is MNHNS, CDR2 SASEGT, per germline. The trim removed 2 bases at V and 3 bases at J, leaving 12 bases unmatched.

The chain links TRBV7-3 to TRBJ2-2; TRBD1 aligns across 9 bases. Losses at the gene ends were 7 bases for V and 1 base for J; bases not matched to a gene: 7. CDR3 length: 16 amino acids. The germline CDR1 and CDR2 sequences are SGHTA and FQGTGA. CDR3 region: CASTPTGGKNTGELFF. CDR3 DNA: TGTGCCAGCACGCCGACAGGGGGAAAGAACACCGGGGAGCTGTTTTTT.

This clone was counted between two and nine times. V and J are TRBV2 and TRBJ1-6; TRBD1 is a possible D gene (6 bases). The CDR3 is 14 amino acids. The V gene's germline CDR1 is SNHLY and CDR2 FYNNEI. The V end was cut by 10 bases, the J end by 6 bases, with 16 bases between. The DNA of the CDR3 is TGTGCCACACGCCTACAGGGAAGTAATTCACCCCTCCACTTT. It codes for CATRLQGSNSPLHF.

This clone was seen a handful of times. The chain employs TRBV27 and TRBJ1-2; D is uncertain. V lost 0 bases to trimming and J lost 4 bases, with 6 bases between them. CDR3 length: 13 residues. Germline CDR1 and CDR2: MNHEY and SMNVEV (reference sequence). CDR3 sequence reads: CASSLSEFYGYTF. CDR3 nucleotide sequence: TGTGCCAGCAGTTTATCAGAGTTCTATGGCTACACCTTC.

This clone was detected only a few times. The chain couples TRBV5-1 to TRBJ2-1; TRBD1 matches 10 bases. This CDR3 contains 17 residues. With V trimmed by 2 bases and J by 2 bases, 7 bases remained unmatched. Germline V gives CDR1 SGHRS, CDR2 YFSETQ. The DNA for the CDR3 is TGCGCCAGCAGCTTTCCCTCGGACAGGGGGACCTACAATGAGCAGTTCTTC. Translation: CASSFPSDRGTYNEQFF. Combining the CDR3 with reference TRBV5-1 and TRBJ2-1 gives the whole variable domain KAGVTQTPRYLIKTRGQQVTLSCSPISGHRSVSWYQQTPGQGLQFLFEYFSETQRNKGNFPGRFSGRQFSNSRSEMNVSTLELGDSALYLCASSFPSDRGTYNEQFFGPGTRLTVL.

The V and J genes are TRBV21-1 and TRBJ2-2; the table's D call, TRBD1, has no DNA check behind it. TRBV21-1 is shown as a pseudogene. The CDR3 has 16 amino acids. The CDR3 is CASSKALSANTGELFF. In DNA, the CDR3 is TGTGCCAGCAGCAAAGCGCTTTCAGCGAACACCGGGGAGCTGTTTTTT.